The clone carrying this TCR beta chain has at least ten counts. Its target is unknown. This entry belongs to a study of tumor-infiltrating lymphocytes in primary liver carcinoma. Co-extracted RNA and DNA came from around 18-30 mg of unsorted bulk tissue. The cohort consisted of patients whose primary liver carcinoma was surgically resected. The sampling covered five separate regions of each tumor. Points from the study as a whole: There were only about 7.5-25% of top clones found in all five tumor regions. The overlap of tumor-adjacent and tumor-blood pairs was smaller than that of tumor region pairs.

Constant-region priming of about 0.5 ug total RNA yielded TCR beta cDNA. A slightly modified ARM-PCR protocol with three nested multiplex PCR rounds produced these TCR beta libraries. The study ran its first two PCR rounds for nine to ten cycles each, using TRBV1-TRBV30 forward primers and a C-beta reverse primer. Each CDR3 protein is one row after TCRdb ran MiXCR on the multiplex PCR reads. The profile shows about 78,000 distinct CDR3 sequences, 71% of them singletons. V was trimmed by 0 bases and J by 10 bases, leaving 7 bases between them. From germline, CDR1 is SEHNR and CDR2 FQNEAQ (reference sequence). The CDR3 extends over 12 amino acids.

This chain connects TRBV7-9 to TRBJ2-1, with D unresolved. The TCR comes from a woman aged 55-70 years with primary liver carcinoma and hepatitis B virus infection. Material for sequencing was liver tumor tissue from sampling region 4. Subset described: tumor region T4, right-lateral pole. CDR3 residues: CASSLANGEQFF. CDR3 sequence (DNA): TGTGCCAGCAGCTTAGCGAACGGGGAGCAGTTCTTC.